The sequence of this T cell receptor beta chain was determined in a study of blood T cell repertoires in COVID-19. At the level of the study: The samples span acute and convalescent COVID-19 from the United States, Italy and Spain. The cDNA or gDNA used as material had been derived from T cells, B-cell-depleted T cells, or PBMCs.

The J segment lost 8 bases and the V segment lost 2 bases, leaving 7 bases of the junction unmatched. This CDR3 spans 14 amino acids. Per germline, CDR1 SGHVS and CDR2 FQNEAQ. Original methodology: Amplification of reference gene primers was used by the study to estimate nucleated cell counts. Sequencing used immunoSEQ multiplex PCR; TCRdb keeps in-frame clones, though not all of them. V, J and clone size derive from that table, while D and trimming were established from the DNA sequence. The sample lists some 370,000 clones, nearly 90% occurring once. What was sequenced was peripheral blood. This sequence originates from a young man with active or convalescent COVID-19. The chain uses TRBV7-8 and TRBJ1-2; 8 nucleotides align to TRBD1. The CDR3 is CASSLRTGMGGYTF. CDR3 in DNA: TGTGCCAGCAGCTTACGGACAGGGATGGGCGGCTACACCTTC.